One sample yielded the 28 T cell receptor beta chains listed below, sequenced in a study of CD8+ T cells in alopecia areata. Sequencing used cDNA as its template, made by extracting RNA and reverse transcribing it. Only in-frame clones appear in the TCRdb table, and some are missing; sequencing was by immunoSEQ multiplex PCR. The profile shows roughly 150,000 clones, about two thirds of them singletons. The sequencing sample was made of CD8+ T cells sorted from blood. The receptors were sampled from a human donor in good health.

V usage is TRBV28 and J usage is TRBJ2-5; no firm D call. Trimming stripped 2 bases from V and 2 bases from J, with 18 bases between. This CDR3 region has 17 residues. Per the germline V gene, CDR1 is MDHEN and CDR2 is SYDVKM. CDR3 residues: CASSLRPHVPEQETQYF. The CDR3 nucleotides are TGTGCCAGCAGTTTAAGACCCCACGTGCCGGAACAAGAGACCCAGTACTTC.

The chain joins TRBV27 to TRBJ1-2, with TRBD1 as a possible D gene (6 bases). The CDR3 contains 13 residues. Trimming stripped 4 bases from V and 4 bases from J, with 10 bases between. Germline values: CDR1 MNHEY, CDR2 SMNVEV (reference sequence). In nucleotides, the CDR3 is TGTGCCAGCAGTTCCCAGGGGATCTATGGCTACACCTTC. Protein product: CASSSQGIYGYTF.

This chain joins TRBV13 and TRBJ2-3, with TRBD2 as a possible D gene (6 bases). The CDR3 runs 14 residues. V was trimmed by 5 bases and J by 6 bases, leaving 15 bases between them. Germline CDR1 PRHDT, CDR2 FYEKMQ (reference sequence). CDR3 DNA sequence: TGTGCCAGCAGCGTCGGGACTTCCTCGGATACGCAGTATTTT. This translates into CASSVGTSSDTQYF.

V is TRBV4-1 and J is TRBJ2-7; 7 nucleotides agree with TRBD2. This CDR3 comprises 16 residues. The V gene end was trimmed by 0 bases and the J gene end by 2 bases; junction bases not matched to a gene: 7. Germline values: CDR1 MGHRA, CDR2 YSYEKL. CDR3 sequence reads: CASSQDVELAAYEQYF. DNA for the CDR3: TGCGCCAGCAGCCAAGATGTGGAGCTAGCGGCCTACGAGCAGTACTTC.

This sequence joins TRBV29-1 and TRBJ2-7; no reliable D call. The V gene lost 6 bases and the J gene lost 2 bases, with 8 bases spanning the gap. Germline-derived CDR1 and CDR2 are SQVTM and ANQGSEA. The CDR3 is 11 residues long. CDR3 loop: CSVVEAYEQYF. The CDR3 bases are TGCAGCGTAGTTGAAGCCTACGAGCAGTACTTC.

The chain couples TRBV9 to TRBJ2-7; tentative D call: TRBD2 (6 bases). Trimming left V 4 bases short and J 1 base short, with 21 bases between. The CDR3 extends over 17 amino acids. Germline CDR1 and CDR2: SGDLS and YYNGEE. Here the CDR3 DNA reads TGTGCCAGCAGCCCCTACATCGGGGCTAGCGATTCCTACGAGCAGTACTTC. Its protein is CASSPYIGASDSYEQYF.

The V and J genes are TRBV19 and TRBJ2-7; a possible D gene is TRBD1 (6 bases). Germline CDR1 LNHDA, CDR2 SQIVND (reference sequence). V was clipped by 5 bases and J by 2 bases, with 16 bases between them. This CDR3 region has 15 residues. This chain's CDR3 is CASSARTEVPYEQYF. In DNA form, the CDR3 reads TGTGCCAGTAGTGCACGGACAGAGGTTCCCTACGAGCAGTACTTC. Full variable domain (outside the CDR3, taken from reference TRBV19 and TRBJ2-7): DGGITQSPKYLFRKEGQNVTLSCEQNLNHDAMYWYRQDPGQGLRLIYYSQIVNDFQKGDIAEGYSVSREKKESFPLTVTSAQKNPTAFYLCASSARTEVPYEQYFGPGTRLTVT.

The chain couples TRBV9 to TRBJ2-5; TRBD2 matches at 9 bases. J lost 5 bases, V lost 3 bases, and 11 bases had no gene match. CDR1 and CDR2 from the germline V gene are SGDLS and YYNGEE. This CDR3 spans 16 amino acids. In nucleotides, the CDR3 is TGTGCCAGCAGCGAGGGGGCTAGCGGGACTGGGGAGACCCAGTACTTC. Its protein is CASSEGASGTGETQYF.

This clone has just one count. An end of the junction does not agree with germline; a read error may underlie this. The V call is TRBV27, the J call TRBJ2-1, with D perhaps matching TRBD2 (5 bases). Germline values: CDR1 MNHEY, CDR2 SMNVEV (reference sequence). CDR3 length equals 16 residues. CDR3 region: CASSSKSPGRHNEQLF. The CDR3 DNA reads as TGTGCCAGCAGTTCCAAGTCCCCGGGAAGACACAATGAGCAGCTCTTC.

This clone turned up a few times. The genes are TRBV7-9 and TRBJ2-1, with 9 bases fitting TRBD2. V shed 1 base, J shed 9 bases, and the junction held 4 bases outside the gene matches. Germline V lookup: CDR1 SEHNR, CDR2 FQNEAQ (reference sequence). The CDR3 is 14 amino acids. The CDR3, as DNA: TGTGCCAGCAGCTTAGTTGGGACTAGCAGTGAGCAGTTCTTC. Its translation is CASSLVGTSSEQFF. Supplemented by reference TRBV7-9 and TRBJ2-1, the full variable domain reads DTGVSQNPRHKITKRGQNVTFRCDPISEHNRLYWYRQTLGQGPEFLTYFQNEAQLEKSRLLSDRFSAERPKGSFSTLEIQRTEQGDSAMYLCASSLVGTSSEQFFGPGTRLTVL.

The chain recombines TRBV13 with TRBJ2-2; tentative D call: TRBD1 (6 bases). V was pared by 3 bases and J by 8 bases, with 10 bases between. This CDR3 comprises 13 residues. Germline CDR1 and CDR2: PRHDT and FYEKMQ (reference sequence). The CDR3 nucleotides are TGTGCCAGCAGCTTCAGGGGAGCGGGGGAGCTGTTTTTT. This encodes CASSFRGAGELFF.

The chain employs TRBV27 and TRBJ2-1; D uncertain. The CDR3 runs to 11 residues. V was shortened by 8 bases and J by 10 bases, with 12 bases between the two germline ends. Germline lookup yields CDR1 MNHEY and CDR2 SMNVEV (reference sequence). The CDR3 is CASGSLVEQFF. The CDR3 nucleotides are TGTGCCAGCGGCTCCCTAGTGGAGCAGTTCTTC.

CDR3 sequence (DNA): TGTGCCAGTAGTCCAGGGACAGGGCCCGCTTACGAGCAGTACTTC. Encoded protein: CASSPGTGPAYEQYF. V gene TRBV19 combines with J gene TRBJ2-7; 9 bases are shared with TRBD1. Per germline, CDR1 LNHDA and CDR2 SQIVND (reference sequence). CDR3 size: 15 residues. The junction had 9 bases not matched to a gene; V was cut back by 5 bases and J by 4 bases.

The chain links TRBV13 to TRBJ2-1; D is ambiguous. The CDR3 extends over 12 amino acids. Germline assignment: CDR1 PRHDT and CDR2 FYEKMQ (reference sequence). The V end was cut by 4 bases, the J end by 6 bases, with 7 bases between. CDR3 nucleotides: TGTGCCAGCAGCTCATGGGCCAATGAGCAGTTCTTC. The encoded protein is CASSSWANEQFF. Full variable domain (outside the CDR3, taken from reference TRBV13 and TRBJ2-1): AAGVIQSPRHLIKEKRETATLKCYPIPRHDTVYWYQQGPGQDPQFLISFYEKMQSDKGSIPDRFSAQQFSDYHSELNMSSLELGDSALYFCASSSWANEQFFGPGTRLTVL.

CDR3 in DNA: TGCGCCAGCAGCGTCGCAGGGAATCAGCCCCAGCATTTT. Amino acids: CASSVAGNQPQHF. J is TRBJ1-5 and V is TRBV5-1, with D tentatively TRBD1 (5 bases). Trimming removed 4 bases from V and 4 bases from J, with 9 bases in between. CDR3 length: 13 amino acids. In germline, CDR1 is SGHRS, CDR2 YFSETQ.

The rearrangement joins TRBV25-1 to TRBJ2-1; 8 bases fit TRBD1. With 3 bases clipped from V and 6 bases from J, the junction kept 7 bases outside the gene matches. This CDR3 spans 15 amino acids. Germline CDR1 and CDR2: MGHDK and SYGVNS. The CDR3 sequence is CASSDPRDRLNEQFF. The CDR3 nucleotides read TGTGCCAGCAGTGACCCCCGGGACAGGCTCAATGAGCAGTTCTTC.

This clone came up a few times. V and J are TRBV29-1 and TRBJ1-1, with D perhaps matching TRBD1 (6 bases). Germline assignment: CDR1 SQVTM and CDR2 ANQGSEA. The V gene lost 3 bases and the J gene lost 4 bases, with 12 bases spanning the gap. CDR3 length: 13 amino acids. The CDR3 loop is CSVEGGRSTEAFF. CDR3 DNA: TGCAGCGTTGAGGGGGGCAGGAGCACTGAAGCTTTCTTT.

V is TRBV27 and J is TRBJ2-2; 8 positions agree with TRBD2. The ends lost 2 bases at V and 7 bases at J; junction bases unmatched: 6. The germline V gene encodes CDR1 MNHEY and CDR2 SMNVEV (reference sequence). This CDR3 has 15 amino acids. DNA for the CDR3: TGTGCCAGCAGTTTACGGCGGGAGGTTGTCGGGGAGCTGTTTTTT. It is translated as CASSLRREVVGELFF.

V usage is TRBV19 and J usage is TRBJ1-1; 7 nucleotides match TRBD1. V trimming: 7 bases; J trimming: 10 bases; junction bases outside the gene matches: 9. The CDR3 extends over 12 amino acids. CDR1 and CDR2 (germline): LNHDA, SQIVND (reference sequence). This CDR3 is CASNTGQEGAFF. In DNA, the CDR3 is TGTGCCAGTAATACCGGACAGGAGGGAGCTTTCTTT.

The V gene is TRBV6-1, the J gene TRBJ2-6; D ambiguous. Deletions cut 1 base from V and 4 bases from J, with 8 bases between. CDR3 length: 15 amino acids. Germline CDR1 is MNHNS and CDR2 is SASEGT. The CDR3 DNA reads as TGTGCCAGCAGTGAAGAGGTATCGGGGGCCAACGTCCTGACTTTC. Its translation is CASSEEVSGANVLTF.

This rearrangement joins TRBV5-1 to TRBJ2-1; 7 positions match TRBD2. V lost 2 bases to trimming and J lost 6 bases; unmatched junction nucleotides: 8. This CDR3 has 15 residues. CDR1 and CDR2 from the germline V gene are SGHRS and YFSETQ. CDR3 region: CASSLGQGGINEQFF. The CDR3, as DNA: TGCGCCAGCAGCTTAGGCCAGGGAGGGATCAATGAGCAGTTCTTC.

This clone has only one observation. The V call is TRBV13, the J call TRBJ1-5; D is undetermined. Germline assignment: CDR1 PRHDT and CDR2 FYEKMQ (reference sequence). V was clipped by 0 bases and J by 0 bases, with 3 bases between them. The CDR3 length is 14 residues. This CDR3 reads CASSLGGSNQPQHF. The DNA for the CDR3 is TGTGCCAGCAGCTTAGGCGGTAGCAATCAGCCCCAGCATTTT.

The V and J genes are TRBV7-9 and TRBJ2-5; the D is unclear. This CDR3 comprises 15 residues. Germline V gene lookup returns CDR1 SEHNR and CDR2 FQNEAQ (reference sequence). Trimming removed 0 bases from V and 1 base from J, with 9 bases in between. The CDR3 region has the DNA TGTGCCAGCAGCTTAGCTTTTGAGATCCAAGAGACCCAGTACTTC. Translation gives CASSLAFEIQETQYF.

The J gene is TRBJ2-1, the V gene TRBV13; the match to TRBD2 covers 8 bases. The CDR3 consists of 15 residues. Unmatched junction bases numbered 3, after V lost 0 bases and J lost 5 bases. Per the germline V gene, CDR1 is PRHDT and CDR2 is FYEKMQ (reference sequence). CDR3 loop: CASSLGGGRNNEQFF. The CDR3 coding sequence is TGTGCCAGCAGCTTAGGCGGCGGGAGGAACAATGAGCAGTTCTTC.

This clone came up a few times. The chain links TRBV29-1 to TRBJ2-2; possibly TRBD1 or TRBD2 for D (5 bases each). Germline loops: CDR1 SQVTM, CDR2 ANQGSEA. The length of the CDR3 is 14 residues. V lost 6 bases, J lost 2 bases, and 13 bases lay in between. This chain's CDR3 is CSVPRGPNTGELFF. The CDR3 DNA reads as TGCAGCGTGCCCCGGGGCCCCAACACCGGGGAGCTGTTTTTT.

This sequence joins TRBV7-9 and TRBJ2-2, with TRBD1 identical over 12 bases. Per germline, CDR1 SEHNR and CDR2 FQNEAQ (reference sequence). J gave up 4 bases and V 4 bases, and 4 bases lay outside the gene matches. The CDR3 totals 16 residues. CDR3 nucleotide sequence: TGTGCCAGCAGCTCCCGGGACAGGGGGCTCACCGGGGAGCTGTTTTTT. It encodes CASSSRDRGLTGELFF.

The chain uses TRBV9 and TRBJ2-1; D might be TRBD2 (5 bases). The ends were cut back, 5 bases at V and 2 bases at J, with 14 bases in the middle. Germline V gene data show CDR1 as SGDLS and CDR2 as YYNGEE. This CDR3 region has 15 residues. The CDR3 DNA sequence: TGTGCCAGCAGGGCGGGCGGTGGGCCCTACAATGAGCAGTTCTTC. Residues: CASRAGGGPYNEQFF.

This clone occurred once. The chain carries TRBV29-1 and TRBJ2-5, with 7 positions matching TRBD1. The DNA end favors TRBJ2-7, so the J call may be wrong. The CDR3 runs to 13 residues. Germline V CDR1 and CDR2: SQVTM, ANQGSEA. In nucleotides, the CDR3 is TGCAGCGTTGAGTGGACAGGAGATTACGAGCAGTACTTC. Translated, it gives CSVEWTGDYEQYF.